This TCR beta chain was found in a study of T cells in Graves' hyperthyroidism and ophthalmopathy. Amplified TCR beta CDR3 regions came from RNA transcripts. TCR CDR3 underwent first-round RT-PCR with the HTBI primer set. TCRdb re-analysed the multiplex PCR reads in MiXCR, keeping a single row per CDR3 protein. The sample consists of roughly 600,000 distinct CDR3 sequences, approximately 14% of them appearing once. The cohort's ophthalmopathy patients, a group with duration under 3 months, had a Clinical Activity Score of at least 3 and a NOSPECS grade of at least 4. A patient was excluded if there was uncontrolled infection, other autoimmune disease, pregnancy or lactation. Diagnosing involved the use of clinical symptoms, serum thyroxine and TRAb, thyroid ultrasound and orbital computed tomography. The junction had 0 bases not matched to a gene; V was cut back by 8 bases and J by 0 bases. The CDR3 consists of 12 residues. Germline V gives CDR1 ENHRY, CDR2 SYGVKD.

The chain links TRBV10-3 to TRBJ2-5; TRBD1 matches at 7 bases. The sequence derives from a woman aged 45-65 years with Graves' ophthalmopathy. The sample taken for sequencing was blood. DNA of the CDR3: TGTGCCATCGGGACAGACCAAGAGACCCAGTACTTC. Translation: CAIGTDQETQYF.